Listed below are T cell receptor beta chains from one sample, sequenced in a study of control samples from healthy donors and cancer patients. Here immunoSEQ multiplex PCR was the method, and the copy in TCRdb shows in-frame clones only, minus some. The table includes roughly 100,000 clones, under 95% detected once. The sequencing input was blood. These receptors came from a woman aged 18-29 years in good health. Each CDR3 is given with its conserved first and last residue. D genes are given only for firm matches. Some rows mark clone size as missing; the rest say once, few, many or name a class of expanded clone.

j_gene | v_gene | d_gene | abundance | CDR3nt | CDR3aa
TRBJ1-2 | TRBV7-9 | - | - | TGTGCCAGCAGCTTAGCCCCAGACGATGGCTACACCTTC | CASSLAPDDGYTF
TRBJ2-7 | TRBV27 | - | - | TGTGCCAGCAGTATAATATCAACAGGGACCTACGAGCAGTACTTC | CASSIISTGTYEQYF
TRBJ1-5 | TRBV27 | - | - | TGTGCCAGTCCTCGAGCGGGCAATCAGCCCCAGCATTTT | CASPRAGNQPQHF
TRBJ1-2 | TRBV18 | - | - | TGTGCCAGCTCACCACCAATGCAGGGGATTAACTATGGCTACACCTTC | CASSPPMQGINYGYTF
TRBJ2-5 | TRBV9 | TRBD1 | once | TGTGCCAGCAGCTCGAGCCCGACAGGGCTGGCGGCCCAAGAGACCCAGTACTTC | CASSSSPTGLAAQETQYF
TRBJ1-1 | TRBV11-3 | - | - | TGTGCCAGCAGCTCGGACGGAAAAACTGAAGCTTTCTTT | CASSSDGKTEAFF
TRBJ2-1 | TRBV11-2 | TRBD2 | - | TGTGCCAGCAGCTTACTGACTAGCGGGGGCGGGGGGGAGCAGTTCTTC | CASSLLTSGGGGEQFF
TRBJ2-4 | TRBV7-9 | - | - | TGTGCCAGCAGCTCCTCCATCACCTTCCTAAACATTCAGTACTTC | CASSSSITFLNIQYF
TRBJ2-7 | TRBV24-1 | - | - | TGTGCCACCAGCAGGGGAAACGAGCAGTACTTC | CATSRGNEQYF
TRBJ2-3 | TRBV2 | - | - | TGTGCCAGCAGGCCACTAGACCAACCCTCAGATACGCAGTATTTT | CASRPLDQPSDTQYF
TRBJ1-4 | TRBV11-2 | - | - | TGTGCCAGCAGCCCTATTAATGAAAAACTGTTTTTT | CASSPINEKLFF
TRBJ1-5 | TRBV21-1 | - | once | TGTGCCAGCAGCGGACAGTATCAGCCCCAGCATTTT | CASSGQYQPQHF
TRBJ1-5 | TRBV27 | - | medium-sized | TGTGCCAGCAGATCAGGGACTTATCAGCCCCAGCATTTT | CASRSGTYQPQHF
TRBJ1-1 | TRBV10-1 | - | - | TGCGCCAGCAGTGAGTCGACGGGGAACACTGAAGCTTTCTTT | CASSESTGNTEAFF
TRBJ1-1 | TRBV18 | TRBD1 | - | TGTGCCAGCTCACCTCTCCCGGGTACTGGACAGGGTAAAACTGAAGCTTTCTTT | CASSPLPGTGQGKTEAFF
TRBJ2-1 | TRBV11-2 | TRBD1 | - | TGTGCCAGCAGCTTGGCCGGGGACAGCCGCAATGAGCAGTTCTTC | CASSLAGDSRNEQFF
TRBJ2-7 | TRBV5-4 | TRBD1 | - | TGTGCCAGCAGCTGGGGACAGGGAGGGTCCTACGAGCAGTACTTC | CASSWGQGGSYEQYF
TRBJ1-2 | TRBV11-3 | - | - | TGTGCCAGCAGCCAGGCCCAATCATATGGCTACACCTTC | CASSQAQSYGYTF
TRBJ1-3 | TRBV7-9 | - | - | TGTGCCAGCAGTCCTGGGCGAGTTAACTCTGGAAACACCATATATTTT | CASSPGRVNSGNTIYF
TRBJ2-7 | TRBV12-3/TRBV12-4 | - | - | TGTGCCAGCAGTTCCGGGATTTACGAGCAGTACTTC | CASSSGIYEQYF
TRBJ2-2 | TRBV10-1 | - | - | TGCGCCAGCAGTGAGGTGATGGCGGACACCGGGGAGCTGTTTTTT | CASSEVMADTGELFF
TRBJ1-5 | TRBV6-5 | TRBD1 | - | TGTGCCAGCAGCACAAGGGGGCTAAGCAATCAGCCCCAGCATTTT | CASSTRGLSNQPQHF
TRBJ2-7 | TRBV4-1 | - | - | TGCGCCAGCAGCCAGGGGCAGTACTACGAGCAGTACTTC | CASSQGQYYEQYF
TRBJ1-1 | TRBV5-8 | - | - | TGTGCCAGCAGCTTTCTTTCCCCTGAAGCTTTCTTT | CASSFLSPEAFF
TRBJ1-1 | TRBV12-3/TRBV12-4 | - | - | TGTGCCAGCAGTTTCCAGGCTGAAGCTTTCTTT | CASSFQAEAFF
TRBJ2-7 | TRBV6-2/TRBV6-3 | - | - | TGTGCCAGCAGTTACAAGCCCTACGAGCAGTACTTC | CASSYKPYEQYF
TRBJ1-1 | TRBV6-5 | TRBD1 | - | TGTGCCAGCAGCTCCGGGACAGGGCCCACTGAAGCTTTCTTT | CASSSGTGPTEAFF
TRBJ1-1 | TRBV12-3/TRBV12-4 | - | - | TGTGCCAGCAGTTTCAGGGGCGGGTCTGAAGCTTTCTTT | CASSFRGGSEAFF
TRBJ1-4 | TRBV30 | - | once | TGTGCCTGGGACAGAGATAATGAAAAACTGTTTTTT | CAWDRDNEKLFF
TRBJ2-5 | TRBV9 | TRBD2 | - | TGTGCCAGCAGCGTAGTTCAGCGGGGCCAAGAGACCCAGTACTTC | CASSVVQRGQETQYF
TRBJ1-5 | TRBV13 | - | - | TGTGCCAGCAGCATAACGGGGATTTGGAATCAGCCCCAGCATTTT | CASSITGIWNQPQHF
TRBJ1-2 | TRBV4-1 | - | - | TGCGCCAGCAGCCAATATACGGGCTCCGAGGATGGCTACACCTTC | CASSQYTGSEDGYTF
TRBJ1-3 | TRBV29-1 | - | - | TGCAGCGTTGGTGGACCTGGAAACACCATATATTTT | CSVGGPGNTIYF
TRBJ2-1 | TRBV28 | TRBD1 | once | TGTGCCAGCAGTTCCCCGGGACAGGGGGCCAATGAGCAGTTCTTC | CASSSPGQGANEQFF
TRBJ1-1 | TRBV6-2/TRBV6-3 | TRBD1 | - | TGTGCCAGCAGTTCGATCACAGGGGCGAACACTGAAGCTTTCTTT | CASSSITGANTEAFF
TRBJ2-7 | TRBV11-2 | - | - | TGTGCCAGCAGCTTAGATAGGTCATCCTACGAGCAGTACTTC | CASSLDRSSYEQYF
TRBJ1-3 | TRBV28 | - | - | TGTGCCAGCACAGGTTTCTCTGGAAACACCATATATTTT | CASTGFSGNTIYF
TRBJ2-1 | TRBV7-3 | TRBD2 | - | TGTGCCAGCAGCTCGGGACTAGCGGGACCTTACAATGAGCAGTTCTTC | CASSSGLAGPYNEQFF
TRBJ1-4 | TRBV5-1 | - | - | TGCGCCAGCCCTGGGAGGGGGTTTCTAAAACTGTTTTTT | CASPGRGFLKLFF
TRBJ1-1 | TRBV9 | - | - | TGTGCCAGCAGCGGGGGGACCCTGGGGAACACTGAAGCTTTCTTT | CASSGGTLGNTEAFF
TRBJ1-5 | TRBV29-1 | TRBD1 | - | TGCAGCGTGGGGGACAGGGGCGGAGGTCAGCCCCAGCATTTT | CSVGDRGGGQPQHF
TRBJ1-5 | TRBV21-1 | - | - | TGTGCCAGCAGCAAAAACGGAGGTAGCAATCAGCCCCAGCATTTT | CASSKNGGSNQPQHF
TRBJ2-7 | TRBV2 | TRBD1 | - | TGTGCCAGCAGTGTGGTACAGGGGGACGAGCAGTACTTC | CASSVVQGDEQYF
TRBJ2-3 | TRBV5-1 | TRBD1 | - | TGCGCCAGCAGCTCTCGACAGGGGCTAGATACGCAGTATTTT | CASSSRQGLDTQYF
TRBJ2-1 | TRBV30 | TRBD2 | - | TGTGCCGCGGGGGTTAGCTCCTACAATGAGCAGTTCTTC | CAAGVSSYNEQFF
TRBJ2-1 | TRBV27 | - | - | TGTGCCAGCAGTTATGGGGGGATACTGTACAATGAGCAGTTCTTC | CASSYGGILYNEQFF
TRBJ1-2 | TRBV15 | - | - | TGTGCCACCAGCAGAGCTAAAAATCGACAGGATGCGATCTATGGCTACACCTTC | CATSRAKNRQDAIYGYTF
TRBJ2-1 | TRBV28 | TRBD2 | - | TGTGCCAGCAGCAGGGGCACCCGGGGGGGATACAATGAGCAGTTCTTC | CASSRGTRGGYNEQFF
TRBJ1-5 | TRBV5-6 | - | - | TGTGCCAGCAGCTTGGGCAGGGGATCGTATCAGCCCCAGCATTTT | CASSLGRGSYQPQHF
TRBJ2-7 | TRBV2 | TRBD1 | - | TGTGCCAGCAGTGAAATGGGCAGGGGGCTTTGGGAGCAGTACTTC | CASSEMGRGLWEQYF
TRBJ2-1 | TRBV11-2 | - | - | TGTGCCAGCAGCTTACGAGGTATTAGCTTCTCCCTTGGGGGCAATGAGCAGTTCTTC | CASSLRGISFSLGGNEQFF
TRBJ2-1 | TRBV4-3 | - | - | TGCGCCAGCAGCGCCCCGAGGGGGGCTTACAATGAGCAGTTCTTC | CASSAPRGAYNEQFF
TRBJ1-3 | TRBV18 | - | - | TGTGCCAGCTCACGAGACAATTCTGGAAACACCATATATTTT | CASSRDNSGNTIYF
TRBJ1-6 | TRBV18 | TRBD1 | - | TGTGCCAGCTCACCTTTTGGACAGGGTGGGAATTCACCCCTCCACTTT | CASSPFGQGGNSPLHF
TRBJ1-4 | TRBV4-1 | - | - | TGCGCCAGCAGCCAGCTTAATGAAAAACTGTTTTTT | CASSQLNEKLFF
TRBJ1-2 | TRBV12-3/TRBV12-4 | - | - | TGTGCCAGCAGTCGAACAGGGTTTTCTGGCTACACCTTC | CASSRTGFSGYTF
TRBJ2-6 | TRBV5-4 | - | - | TGTGCCAGCAGGTACGGGGGACTCTCTGGGGCCAACGTCCTGACTTTC | CASRYGGLSGANVLTF
TRBJ1-5 | TRBV28 | - | - | TGTGCCAGCAGGGATGGGACGATGAGCAATCAGCCCCAGCATTTT | CASRDGTMSNQPQHF